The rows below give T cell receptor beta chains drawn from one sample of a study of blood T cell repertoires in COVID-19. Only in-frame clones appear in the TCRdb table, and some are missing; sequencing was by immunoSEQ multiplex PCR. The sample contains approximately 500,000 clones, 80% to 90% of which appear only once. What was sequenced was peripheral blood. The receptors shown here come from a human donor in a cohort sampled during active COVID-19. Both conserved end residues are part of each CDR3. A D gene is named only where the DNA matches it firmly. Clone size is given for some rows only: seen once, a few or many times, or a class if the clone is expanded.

CASSGGGFSNQPQHF TGTGCCAGCTCTGGGGGCGGTTTTAGCAATCAGCCCCAGCATTTT TRBV28 NA 15 TRBJ1-5 NA
CASFPGLEGEGNQPQHF TGTGCCAGTTTCCCGGGCCTCGAGGGTGAGGGCAATCAGCCCCAGCATTTT TRBV28 NA 17 TRBJ1-5 NA
CASSLSSYGYTF TGTGCCAGCAGTTTAAGCTCTTATGGCTACACCTTC TRBV28 NA 12 TRBJ1-2 NA
CASIPMHASSYNSPLHF TGTGCCAGCATTCCCATGCACGCCAGCTCCTATAATTCACCCCTCCACTTT TRBV28 NA 17 TRBJ1-6 NA
CAWSVRELAVTDTQYF TGTGCCTGGAGTGTACGAGAACTAGCGGTAACAGATACGCAGTATTTT TRBV30 NA 16 TRBJ2-3 TRBD2
CASSLAGMLVGSPLHF TGTGCCAGCAGCTTGGCAGGGATGCTAGTCGGTTCACCCCTCCACTTT TRBV5-8 NA 16 TRBJ1-6 NA
CASSFHGSGEAETQYF TGTGCCAGCAGCTTCCACGGGTCGGGGGAGGCAGAGACCCAGTACTTC TRBV6-6 NA 16 TRBJ2-5 NA
CSALQGRTEAFF TGCAGCGCCCTACAGGGGAGAACTGAAGCCTTCTTT TRBV29-1 NA 12 TRBJ1-1 TRBD1
CASSPGTPEYYGYTF TGTGCCAGCAGTCCCGGGACACCTGAGTACTATGGCTACACCTTC TRBV6-5 once 15 TRBJ1-2 NA
CASSEPMTSSNTDTQYF TGCGCCAGCAGTGAGCCGATGACTAGTTCTAATACAGATACGCAGTATTTT TRBV10-1 few 17 TRBJ2-3 NA
CASSLRRASGLGETQYF TGTGCCAGCAGCTTAAGACGGGCTAGCGGCCTTGGAGAGACCCAGTACTTC TRBV7-2 NA 17 TRBJ2-5 TRBD2
CASSDHGQMGQETQYF TGTGCCAGCAGTGACCACGGACAGATGGGACAAGAGACCCAGTACTTC TRBV25-1 NA 16 TRBJ2-5 NA
CASSRGQNSGNTIYF TGTGCCAGCAGTAGGGGACAGAACTCTGGAAACACCATATATTTT TRBV2 NA 15 TRBJ1-3 TRBD1
CASTSGSIRALHF TGTGCCAGCACCTCGGGTAGTATTCGGGCCCTCCACTTT TRBV6-5 NA 13 TRBJ1-6 NA
CASSYRPGTGLNTIYF TGTGCCAGCAGTTACAGACCCGGGACAGGTCTAAACACCATATATTTT TRBV6-5 NA 16 TRBJ1-3 TRBD1
CASSPLGGQGLGYTF TGTGCCAGTAGTCCCCTGGGGGGACAGGGGCTTGGCTACACCTTC TRBV19 NA 15 TRBJ1-2 TRBD1